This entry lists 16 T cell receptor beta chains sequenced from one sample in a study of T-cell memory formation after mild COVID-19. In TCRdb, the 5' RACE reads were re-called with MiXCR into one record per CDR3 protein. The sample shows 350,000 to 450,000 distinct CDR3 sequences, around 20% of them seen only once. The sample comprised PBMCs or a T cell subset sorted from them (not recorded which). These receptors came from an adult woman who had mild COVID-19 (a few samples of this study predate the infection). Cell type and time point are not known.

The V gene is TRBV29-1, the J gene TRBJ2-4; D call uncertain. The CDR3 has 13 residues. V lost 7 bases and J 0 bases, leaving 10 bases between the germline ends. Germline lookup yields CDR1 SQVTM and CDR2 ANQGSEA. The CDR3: CSGLSVAKNIQYF. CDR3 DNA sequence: TGCAGCGGCCTGAGTGTAGCCAAAAACATTCAGTACTTC.

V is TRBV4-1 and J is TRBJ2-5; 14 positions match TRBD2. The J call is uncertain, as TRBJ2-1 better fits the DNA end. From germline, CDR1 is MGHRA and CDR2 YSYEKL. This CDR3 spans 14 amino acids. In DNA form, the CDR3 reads TGCGCCACCGGACTAGCGGGAGGAATCAATGAGCAGTTCTTC. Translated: CATGLAGGINEQFF.

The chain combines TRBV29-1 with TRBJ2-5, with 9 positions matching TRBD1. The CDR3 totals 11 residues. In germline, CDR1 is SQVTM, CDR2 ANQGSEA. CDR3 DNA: TGCACGGGACAGGGCATGGAGACCCAGTACTTC. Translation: CTGQGMETQYF.

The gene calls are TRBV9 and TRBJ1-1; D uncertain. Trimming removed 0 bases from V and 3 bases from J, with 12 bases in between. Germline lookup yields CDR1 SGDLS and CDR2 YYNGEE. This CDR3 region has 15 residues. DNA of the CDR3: TGTGCCAGCAGCGTAGGGCAGTACGAATACACTGAAGCTTTCTTT. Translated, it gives CASSVGQYEYTEAFF.

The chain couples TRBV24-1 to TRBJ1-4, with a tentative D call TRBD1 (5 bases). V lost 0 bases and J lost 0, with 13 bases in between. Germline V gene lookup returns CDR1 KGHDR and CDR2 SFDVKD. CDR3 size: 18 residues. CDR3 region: CATSDLRDFVATNEKLFF. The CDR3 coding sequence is TGTGCCACCAGTGATTTGCGGGACTTCGTTGCAACTAATGAAAAACTGTTTTTT.

The CDR3 here is CATSLSGTYNEQFF. CDR3 DNA sequence: TGTGCCACCAGCCTCAGCGGAACCTACAATGAGCAGTTCTTC. The chain carries TRBV24-1 and TRBJ2-1; D might be TRBD2 (5 bases). Germline lookup yields CDR1 KGHDR and CDR2 SFDVKD. The CDR3 totals 14 residues. Deletions cut 7 bases from V and 2 bases from J, with 11 bases between.

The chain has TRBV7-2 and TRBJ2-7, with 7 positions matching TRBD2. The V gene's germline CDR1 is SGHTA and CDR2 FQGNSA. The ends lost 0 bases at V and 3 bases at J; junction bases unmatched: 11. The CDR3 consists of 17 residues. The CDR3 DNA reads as TGTGCCAGCAGCTTAGCGCTATTAGCGGGTTCCGGCTACGAGCAGTACTTC. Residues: CASSLALLAGSGYEQYF. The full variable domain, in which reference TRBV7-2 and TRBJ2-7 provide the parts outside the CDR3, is GAGVSQSPSNKVTEKGKDVELRCDPISGHTALYWYRQSLGQGLEFLIYFQGNSAPDKSGLPSDRFSAERTGGSVSTLTIQRTQQEDSAVYLCASSLALLAGSGYEQYFGPGTRLTVT.

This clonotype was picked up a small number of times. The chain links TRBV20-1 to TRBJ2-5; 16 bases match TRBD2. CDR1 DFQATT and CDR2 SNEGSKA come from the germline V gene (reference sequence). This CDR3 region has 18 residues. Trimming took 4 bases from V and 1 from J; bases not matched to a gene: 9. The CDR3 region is CSATGTSGRAPIQETQYF. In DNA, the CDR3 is TGCAGTGCTACCGGGACTAGCGGGAGGGCCCCTATCCAAGAGACCCAGTACTTC.

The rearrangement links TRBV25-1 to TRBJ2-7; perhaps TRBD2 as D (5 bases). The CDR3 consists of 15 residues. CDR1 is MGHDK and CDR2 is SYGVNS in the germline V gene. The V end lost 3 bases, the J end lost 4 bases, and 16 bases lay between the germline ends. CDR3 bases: TGTGCCAGCAGTGACCCCGGGATCCGTTCTTACGAGCAGTACTTC. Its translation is CASSDPGIRSYEQYF.

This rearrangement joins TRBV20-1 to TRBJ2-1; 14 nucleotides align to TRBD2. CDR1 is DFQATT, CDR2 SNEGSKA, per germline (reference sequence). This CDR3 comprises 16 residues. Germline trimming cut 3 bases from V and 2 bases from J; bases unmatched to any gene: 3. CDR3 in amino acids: CSAREGLAGAYNEQFF. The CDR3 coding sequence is TGCAGTGCTAGGGAGGGACTAGCGGGAGCCTACAATGAGCAGTTCTTC.

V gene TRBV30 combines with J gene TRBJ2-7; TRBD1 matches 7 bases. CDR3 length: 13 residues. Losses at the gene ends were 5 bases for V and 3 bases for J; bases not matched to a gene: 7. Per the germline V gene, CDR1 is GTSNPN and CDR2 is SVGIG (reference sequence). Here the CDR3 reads CAWALGTDYEQYF. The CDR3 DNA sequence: TGTGCCTGGGCCCTGGGGACAGACTACGAGCAGTACTTC.

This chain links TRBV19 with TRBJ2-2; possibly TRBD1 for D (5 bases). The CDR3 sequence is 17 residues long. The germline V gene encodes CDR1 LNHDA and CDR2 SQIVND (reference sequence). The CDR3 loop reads CASYPARRQGGFGELFF. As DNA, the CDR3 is TGTGCAAGCTACCCAGCCCGCCGGCAGGGCGGTTTCGGGGAGCTGTTTTTT.

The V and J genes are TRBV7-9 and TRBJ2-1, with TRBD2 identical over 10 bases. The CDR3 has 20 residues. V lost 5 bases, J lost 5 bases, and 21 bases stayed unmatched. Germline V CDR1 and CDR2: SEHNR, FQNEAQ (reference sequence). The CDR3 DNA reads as TGTGCCAGCAGCCCACGGGGTACTAGCGGGATACGCGTAAATGACAATGAGCAGTTCTTC. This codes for CASSPRGTSGIRVNDNEQFF.

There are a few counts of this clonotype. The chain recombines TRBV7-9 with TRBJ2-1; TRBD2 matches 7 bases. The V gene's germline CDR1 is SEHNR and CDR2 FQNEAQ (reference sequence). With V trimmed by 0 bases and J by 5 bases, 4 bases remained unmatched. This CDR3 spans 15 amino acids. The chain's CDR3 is CASSLAGRANNEQFF. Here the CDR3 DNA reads TGTGCCAGCAGCTTAGCGGGGAGGGCCAACAATGAGCAGTTCTTC.

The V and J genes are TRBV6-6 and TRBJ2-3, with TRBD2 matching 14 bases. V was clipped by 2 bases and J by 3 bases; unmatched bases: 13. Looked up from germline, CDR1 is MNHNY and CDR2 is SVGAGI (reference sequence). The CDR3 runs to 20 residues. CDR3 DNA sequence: TGTGCCAGCAGTTACGGGACTAGCGGGAGACCACGCAGGTCTACAGATACGCAGTATTTT. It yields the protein CASSYGTSGRPRRSTDTQYF.

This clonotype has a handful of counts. CDR3 sequence (DNA): TGCGCCAGCGGACGGGAAACAGATACGCAGTATTTT. Protein: CASGRETDTQYF. V usage is TRBV5-1 and J usage is TRBJ2-3; D may be TRBD2 (5 bases). In germline, CDR1 is SGHRS, CDR2 YFSETQ. V lost 7 bases to trimming and J lost 3 bases, with 9 bases between them. The CDR3 runs to 12 residues.